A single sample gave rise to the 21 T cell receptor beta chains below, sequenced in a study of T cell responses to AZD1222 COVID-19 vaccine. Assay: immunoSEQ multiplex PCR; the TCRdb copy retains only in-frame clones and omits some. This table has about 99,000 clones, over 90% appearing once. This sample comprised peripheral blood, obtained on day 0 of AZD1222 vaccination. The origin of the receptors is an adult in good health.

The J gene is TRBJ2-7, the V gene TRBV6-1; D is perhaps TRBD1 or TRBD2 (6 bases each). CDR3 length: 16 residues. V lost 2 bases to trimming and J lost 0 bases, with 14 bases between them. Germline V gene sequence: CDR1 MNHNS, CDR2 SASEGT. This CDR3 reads CASSEWGAGDSYEQYF. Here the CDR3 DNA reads TGTGCCAGCAGTGAATGGGGGGCTGGTGACTCCTACGAGCAGTACTTC.

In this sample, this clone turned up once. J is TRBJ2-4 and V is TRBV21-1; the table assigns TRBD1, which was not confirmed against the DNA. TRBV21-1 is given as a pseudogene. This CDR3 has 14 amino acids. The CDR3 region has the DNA TGTGCCAGCAGCAGGGTCAGGAACAAAAACATTCAGTACTTC. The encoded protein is CASSRVRNKNIQYF.

The DNA of the CDR3 is TGTGCCAGCCTCTTAATTGGGCAGTTCTTC. It codes for CASLLIGQFF. The V call is TRBV27, the J call TRBJ2-1; D gene unclear. CDR1 and CDR2 (germline): MNHEY, SMNVEV (reference sequence). Trimming removed 8 bases from V and 12 bases from J, with 11 bases in between. The CDR3 sequence is 10 residues long.

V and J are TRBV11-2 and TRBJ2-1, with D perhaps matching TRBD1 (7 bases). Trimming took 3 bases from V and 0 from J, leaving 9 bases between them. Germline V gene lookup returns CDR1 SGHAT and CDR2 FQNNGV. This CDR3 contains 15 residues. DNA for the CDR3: TGTGCCAGCAGCTTGCGGGACAGCTCCTACAATGAGCAGTTCTTC. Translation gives CASSLRDSSYNEQFF.

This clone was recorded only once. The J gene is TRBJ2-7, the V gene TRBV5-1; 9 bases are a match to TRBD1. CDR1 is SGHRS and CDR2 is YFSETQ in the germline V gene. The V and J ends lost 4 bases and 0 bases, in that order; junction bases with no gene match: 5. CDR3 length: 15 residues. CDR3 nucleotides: TGCGCCAGCAGCAAGGGGGACAGGGACTCCTACGAGCAGTACTTC. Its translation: CASSKGDRDSYEQYF.

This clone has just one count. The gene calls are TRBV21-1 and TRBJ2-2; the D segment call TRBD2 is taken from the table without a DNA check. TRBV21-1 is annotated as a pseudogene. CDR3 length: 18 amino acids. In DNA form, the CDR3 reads TGTGCCAGCAGCAAAGAGGATCGGCGGGAGGGTTTCTCCGGGGAGCTGTTTTTT. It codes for CASSKEDRREGFSGELFF.

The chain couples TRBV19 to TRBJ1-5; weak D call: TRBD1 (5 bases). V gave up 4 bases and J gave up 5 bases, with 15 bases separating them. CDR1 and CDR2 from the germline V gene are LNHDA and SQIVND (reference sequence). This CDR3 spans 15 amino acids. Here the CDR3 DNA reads TGTGCCAGTAGTAATGGGGTGGTGGGGGATCAGCCCCAGCATTTT. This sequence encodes CASSNGVVGDQPQHF.

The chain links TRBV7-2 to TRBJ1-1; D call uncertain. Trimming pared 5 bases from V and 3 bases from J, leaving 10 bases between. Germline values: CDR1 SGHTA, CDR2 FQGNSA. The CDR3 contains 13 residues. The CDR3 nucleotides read TGTGCCAGCAGCCCGGCGCCAGACACTGAAGCTTTCTTT. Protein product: CASSPAPDTEAFF.

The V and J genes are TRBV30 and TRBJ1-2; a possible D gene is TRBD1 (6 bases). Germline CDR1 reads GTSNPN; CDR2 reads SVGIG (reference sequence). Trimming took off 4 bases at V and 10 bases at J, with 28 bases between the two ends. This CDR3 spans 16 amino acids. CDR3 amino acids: CAWNSLLRAGDFVYTF. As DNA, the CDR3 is TGTGCCTGGAACTCACTATTGAGGGCAGGGGATTTTGTCTACACCTTC. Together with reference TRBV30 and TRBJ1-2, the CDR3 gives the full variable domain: SQTIHQWPATLVQPVGSPLSLECTVEGTSNPNLYWYRQAAGRGLQLLFYSVGIGQISSEVPQNLSASRPQDRQFILSSKKLLLSDSGFYLCAWNSLLRAGDFVYTFGSGTRLTVV.

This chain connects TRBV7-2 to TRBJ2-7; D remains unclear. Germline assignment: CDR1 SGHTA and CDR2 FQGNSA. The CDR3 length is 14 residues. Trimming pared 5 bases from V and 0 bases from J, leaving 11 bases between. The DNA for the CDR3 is TGTGCCAGCAGCAACCGGGCCTTCTCCTACGAGCAGTACTTC. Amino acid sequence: CASSNRAFSYEQYF. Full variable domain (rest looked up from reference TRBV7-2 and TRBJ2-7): GAGVSQSPSNKVTEKGKDVELRCDPISGHTALYWYRQSLGQGLEFLIYFQGNSAPDKSGLPSDRFSAERTGGSVSTLTIQRTQQEDSAVYLCASSNRAFSYEQYFGPGTRLTVT.

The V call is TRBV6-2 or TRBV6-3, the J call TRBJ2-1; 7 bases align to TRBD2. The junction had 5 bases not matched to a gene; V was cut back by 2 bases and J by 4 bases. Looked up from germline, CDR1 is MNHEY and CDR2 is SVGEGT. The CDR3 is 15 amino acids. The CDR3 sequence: CASSYVQRGYNEQFF. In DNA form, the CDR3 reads TGTGCCAGCAGTTACGTCCAGCGGGGTTACAATGAGCAGTTCTTC.

The DNA for the CDR3 is TGTGCCAGCAGTTTGAACCGGGGCACTGAAGCTTTCTTT. It encodes CASSLNRGTEAFF. The chain uses TRBV12-3 or TRBV12-4 and TRBJ1-1; D is uncertain. Trimming cost V 3 bases and J 4 bases, with 9 bases left between them. The CDR3 consists of 13 residues.

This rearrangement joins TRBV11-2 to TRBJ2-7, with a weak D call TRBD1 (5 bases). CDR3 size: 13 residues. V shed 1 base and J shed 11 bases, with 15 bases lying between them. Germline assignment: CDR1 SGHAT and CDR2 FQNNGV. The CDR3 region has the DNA TGTGCCAGCAGCTTAGCGAGGACAAGTGGGAAGTACTTC. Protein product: CASSLARTSGKYF.

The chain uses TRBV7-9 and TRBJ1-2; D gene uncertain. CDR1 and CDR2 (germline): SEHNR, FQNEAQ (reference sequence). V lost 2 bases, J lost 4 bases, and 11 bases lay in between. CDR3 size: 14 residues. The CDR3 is CASSLSSTVYGYTF. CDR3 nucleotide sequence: TGTGCCAGCAGCTTATCCTCCACCGTCTATGGCTACACCTTC.

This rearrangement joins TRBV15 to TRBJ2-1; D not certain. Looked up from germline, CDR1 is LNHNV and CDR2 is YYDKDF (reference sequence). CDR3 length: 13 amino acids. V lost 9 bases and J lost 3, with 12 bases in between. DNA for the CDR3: TGTGCCACGGCGAAGGGCATCTACAATGAGCAGTTCTTC. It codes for CATAKGIYNEQFF.

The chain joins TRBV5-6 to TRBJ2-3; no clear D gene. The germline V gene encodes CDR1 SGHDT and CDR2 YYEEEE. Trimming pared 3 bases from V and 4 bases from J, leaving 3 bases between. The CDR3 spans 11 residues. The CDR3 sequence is CASSYADTQYF. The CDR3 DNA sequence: TGTGCCAGCAGCTATGCAGATACGCAGTATTTT.

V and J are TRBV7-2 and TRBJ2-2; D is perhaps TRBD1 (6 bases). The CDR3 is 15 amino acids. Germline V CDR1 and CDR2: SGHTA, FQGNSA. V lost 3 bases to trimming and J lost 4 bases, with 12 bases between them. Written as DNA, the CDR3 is TGTGCCAGCAGCTTTGTACAGGGCGGCACCGGGGAGCTGTTTTTT. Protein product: CASSFVQGGTGELFF.

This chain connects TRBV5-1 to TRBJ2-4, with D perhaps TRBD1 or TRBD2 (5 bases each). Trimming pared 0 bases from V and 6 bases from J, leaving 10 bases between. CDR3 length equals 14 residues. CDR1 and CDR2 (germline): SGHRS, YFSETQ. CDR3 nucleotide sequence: TGCGCCAGCAGCTTGGGGGGGAGCCTAAACATTCAGTACTTC. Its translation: CASSLGGSLNIQYF. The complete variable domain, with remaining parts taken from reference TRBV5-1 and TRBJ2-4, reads KAGVTQTPRYLIKTRGQQVTLSCSPISGHRSVSWYQQTPGQGLQFLFEYFSETQRNKGNFPGRFSGRQFSNSRSEMNVSTLELGDSALYLCASSLGGSLNIQYFGAGTRLSVL.

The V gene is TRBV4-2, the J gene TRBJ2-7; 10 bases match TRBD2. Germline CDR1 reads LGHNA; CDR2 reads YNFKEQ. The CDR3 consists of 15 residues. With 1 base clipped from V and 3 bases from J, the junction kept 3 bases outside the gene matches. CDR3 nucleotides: TGTGCCAGCAGCCAAGGTCCTAGCGGGAGCTACGAGCAGTACTTC. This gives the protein CASSQGPSGSYEQYF.

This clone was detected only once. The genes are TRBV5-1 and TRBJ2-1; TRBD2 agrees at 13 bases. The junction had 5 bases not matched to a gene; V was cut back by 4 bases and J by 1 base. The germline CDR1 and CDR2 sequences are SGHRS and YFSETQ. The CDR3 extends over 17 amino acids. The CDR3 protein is CASSLGLAGVSYNEQFF. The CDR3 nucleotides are TGCGCCAGCAGCCTCGGACTAGCGGGAGTTTCCTACAATGAGCAGTTCTTC.

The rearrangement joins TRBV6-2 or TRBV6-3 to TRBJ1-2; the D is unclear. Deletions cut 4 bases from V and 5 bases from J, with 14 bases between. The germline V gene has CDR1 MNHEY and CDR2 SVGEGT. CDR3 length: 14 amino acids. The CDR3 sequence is CASSLLGQMYGYTF. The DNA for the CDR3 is TGTGCCAGCAGTTTACTCGGGCAGATGTATGGCTACACCTTC.